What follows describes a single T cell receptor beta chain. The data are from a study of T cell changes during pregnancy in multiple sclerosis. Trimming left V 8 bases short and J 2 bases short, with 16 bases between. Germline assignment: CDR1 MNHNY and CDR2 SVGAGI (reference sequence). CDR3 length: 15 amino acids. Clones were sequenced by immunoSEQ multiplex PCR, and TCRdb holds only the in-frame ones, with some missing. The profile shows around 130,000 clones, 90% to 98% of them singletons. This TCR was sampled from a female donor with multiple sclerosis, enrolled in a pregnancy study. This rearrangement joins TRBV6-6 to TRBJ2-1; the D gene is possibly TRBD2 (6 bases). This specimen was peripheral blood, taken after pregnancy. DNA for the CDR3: TGTGCCAGCCAAACCGGGCGGGGAGCCTACAATGAGCAGTTCTTC. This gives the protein CASQTGRGAYNEQFF.